The 6 T cell receptor beta chains below were found in one sample sequenced in a study of T cell repertoires in cytomegalovirus infection. TCRdb reanalysed the reads using MiXCR and keeps one entry per CDR3 protein. In the table there are under 850,000 distinct CDR3 sequences, around a third of which are singletons. Antigen specificity for these receptors is unknown. The starting material was cultured PBMCs, obtained from culture after CMV antigen stimulation. The receptors here all came from a human donor in good health (CMV status not recorded). Some clones in this sample may be carry-over from other donors' samples.

The V gene is TRBV3-1, the J gene TRBJ2-5; 9 bases align to TRBD1. The length of the CDR3 is 14 residues. V trimming: 4 bases; J trimming: 6 bases; junction bases outside the gene matches: 6. Per germline, CDR1 LGHDT and CDR2 YNNKEL (reference sequence). The CDR3 is CASSRPGQGKTQYF. The CDR3 coding sequence is TGTGCCAGCAGCCGGCCGGGACAGGGCAAGACCCAGTACTTC.

This clonotype was found once. V is TRBV3-1 and J is TRBJ2-7; tentative D call: TRBD1 (5 bases). V was shortened by 4 bases and J by 2 bases, with 12 bases between the two germline ends. The CDR3 runs to 14 residues. Germline CDR1 and CDR2: LGHDT and YNNKEL (reference sequence). The CDR3, as DNA: TGTGCCAGCAGCCCTCCTTTGGGGCCCTACGAGCAGTACTTC. This sequence encodes CASSPPLGPYEQYF.

This clonotype was counted only a few times. The chain joins TRBV12-3 or TRBV12-4 to TRBJ2-1, with 13 positions matching TRBD2. V was pared by 5 bases and J by 14 bases, with 9 bases of the junction left unmatched. The CDR3 runs to 14 residues. The CDR3 DNA follows: TGTGCCAGCAGTCGCGGACTAGCGGGGGTAGGGGAGTTCTTC. Amino acids: CASSRGLAGVGEFF.

The chain joins TRBV6-5 to TRBJ2-2, with D possibly matching TRBD2 (5 bases). Trimming removed 10 bases at V and 3 bases at J, with 18 bases between. The CDR3 sequence is 15 residues long. Germline CDR1 is MNHEY and CDR2 is SVGAGI. The CDR3 sequence is CATYGSSSYTGELFF. The CDR3 DNA follows: TGTGCCACCTACGGCTCTAGCAGTTACACCGGGGAGCTGTTTTTT.

This chain connects TRBV6-2 or TRBV6-3 to TRBJ2-1; possibly TRBD1 for D (6 bases). The CDR3 contains 14 residues. Germline loops: CDR1 MNHEY, CDR2 SVGEGT. V lost 6 bases, J lost 4 bases, and 13 bases lay in between. The CDR3 spells CASRQRTAYNEQFF. CDR3 coding DNA: TGTGCCAGCAGACAACGGACAGCTTACAATGAGCAGTTCTTC.

This clonotype has more than one count but fewer than ten. The chain employs TRBV4-2 and TRBJ2-7; 12 nucleotides match TRBD2. Germline CDR1 reads LGHNA; CDR2 reads YNFKEQ. With 0 bases clipped from V and 6 bases from J, the junction kept 3 bases outside the gene matches. The length of the CDR3 is 15 residues. In nucleotides, the CDR3 is TGTGCCAGCAGCCAAGATGCTAGCGGGGGGGTCGAGCAGTACTTC. The encoded protein is CASSQDASGGVEQYF.